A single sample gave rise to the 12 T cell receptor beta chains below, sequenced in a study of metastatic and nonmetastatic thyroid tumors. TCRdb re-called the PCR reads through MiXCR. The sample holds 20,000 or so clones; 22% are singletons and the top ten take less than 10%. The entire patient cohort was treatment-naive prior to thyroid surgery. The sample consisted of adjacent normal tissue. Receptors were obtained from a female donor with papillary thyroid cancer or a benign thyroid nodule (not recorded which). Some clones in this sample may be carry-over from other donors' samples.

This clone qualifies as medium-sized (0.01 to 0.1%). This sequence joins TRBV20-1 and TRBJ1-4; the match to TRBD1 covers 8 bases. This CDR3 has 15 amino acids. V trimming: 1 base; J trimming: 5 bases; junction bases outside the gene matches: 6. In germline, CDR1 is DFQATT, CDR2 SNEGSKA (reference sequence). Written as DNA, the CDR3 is TGCAGTGCTAGAGTTCAGGGGGCGCGGAATGAAAAACTGTTTTTT. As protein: CSARVQGARNEKLFF.

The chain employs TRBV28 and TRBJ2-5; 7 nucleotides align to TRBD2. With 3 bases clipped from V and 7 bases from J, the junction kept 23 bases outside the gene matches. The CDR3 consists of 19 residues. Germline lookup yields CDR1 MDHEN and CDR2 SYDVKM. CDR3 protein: CASSFAAGESAGPQATQYF. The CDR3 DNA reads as TGTGCCAGCAGTTTCGCGGCGGGAGAATCCGCGGGCCCTCAGGCGACCCAGTACTTC.

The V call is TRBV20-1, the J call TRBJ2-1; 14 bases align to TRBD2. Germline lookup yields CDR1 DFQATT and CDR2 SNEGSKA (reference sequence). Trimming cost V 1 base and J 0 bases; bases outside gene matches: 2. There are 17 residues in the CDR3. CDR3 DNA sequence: TGCAGTGCTAGAGGACTAGCGGGAGGGCCCTCCTACAATGAGCAGTTCTTC. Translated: CSARGLAGGPSYNEQFF.

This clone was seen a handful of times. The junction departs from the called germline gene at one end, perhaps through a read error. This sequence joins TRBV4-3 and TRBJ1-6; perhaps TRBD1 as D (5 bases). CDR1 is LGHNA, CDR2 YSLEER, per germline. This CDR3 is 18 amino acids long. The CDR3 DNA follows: TGCGCCAGCAGCCGAAACCCCGGCCAGGGCGGAAATTATTCATCCCTCCACTTT. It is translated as CASSRNPGQGGNYSSLHF.

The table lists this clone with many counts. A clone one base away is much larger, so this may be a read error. CDR3 nucleotide sequence: TGTGCCGGCTCACCAGAGGGGATGAGCACCGGGGAGCTGTTTTTT. Protein: CAGSPEGMSTGELFF. The chain joins TRBV18 to TRBJ2-2; the D call may be TRBD1 or TRBD2 (5 bases each). CDR3 length: 15 amino acids. The germline V gene has CDR1 KGHSH and CDR2 LQKENI.

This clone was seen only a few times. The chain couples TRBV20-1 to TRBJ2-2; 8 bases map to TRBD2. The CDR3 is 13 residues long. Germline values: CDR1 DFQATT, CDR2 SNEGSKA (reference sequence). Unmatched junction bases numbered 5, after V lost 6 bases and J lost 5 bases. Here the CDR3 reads CSAPSGSTGELFF. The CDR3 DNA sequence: TGCAGTGCCCCAAGCGGGAGTACCGGGGAGCTGTTTTTT.

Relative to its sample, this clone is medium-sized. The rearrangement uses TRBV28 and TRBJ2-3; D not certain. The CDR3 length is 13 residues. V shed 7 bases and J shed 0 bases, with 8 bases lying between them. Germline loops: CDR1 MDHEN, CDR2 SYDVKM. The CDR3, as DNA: TGTGCCAGCAAAGGACCAAGCACAGATACGCAGTATTTT. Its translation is CASKGPSTDTQYF.

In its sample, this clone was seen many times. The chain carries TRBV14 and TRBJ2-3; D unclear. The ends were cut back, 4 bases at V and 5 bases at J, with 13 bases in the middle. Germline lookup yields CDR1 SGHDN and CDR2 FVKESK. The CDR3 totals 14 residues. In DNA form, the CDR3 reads TGTGCCAGCAGCCGCCTTTCGGGCCGAGATACGCAGTATTTT. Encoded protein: CASSRLSGRDTQYF.

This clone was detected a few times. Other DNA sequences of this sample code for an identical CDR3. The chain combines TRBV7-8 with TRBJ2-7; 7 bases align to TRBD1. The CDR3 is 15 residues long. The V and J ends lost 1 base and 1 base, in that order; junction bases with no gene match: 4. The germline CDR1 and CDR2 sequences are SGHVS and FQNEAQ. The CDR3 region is CASSLGGQESYEQYF. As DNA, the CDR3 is TGTGCCAGCAGCTTAGGAGGACAGGAATCCTACGAGCAGTACTTC.

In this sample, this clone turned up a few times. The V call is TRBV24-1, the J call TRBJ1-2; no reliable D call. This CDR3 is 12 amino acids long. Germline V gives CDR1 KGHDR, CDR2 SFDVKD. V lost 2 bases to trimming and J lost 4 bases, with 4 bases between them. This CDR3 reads CATSDSFYGYTF. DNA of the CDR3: TGTGCCACCAGTGATTCCTTCTATGGCTACACCTTC.

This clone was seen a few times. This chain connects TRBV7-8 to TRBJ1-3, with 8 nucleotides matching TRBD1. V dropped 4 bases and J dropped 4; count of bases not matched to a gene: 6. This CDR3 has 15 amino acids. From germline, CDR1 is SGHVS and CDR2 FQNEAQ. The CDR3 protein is CASSSGQGYGNTIYF. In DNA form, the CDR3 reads TGTGCCAGCAGCTCCGGACAGGGATACGGAAACACCATATATTTT.

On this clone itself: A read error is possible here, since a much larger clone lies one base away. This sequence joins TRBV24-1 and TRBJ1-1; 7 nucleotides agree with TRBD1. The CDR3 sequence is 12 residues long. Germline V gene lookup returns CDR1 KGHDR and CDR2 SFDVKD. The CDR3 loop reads CATSEGGTEASF. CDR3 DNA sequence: TGTGCCACCAGTGAGGGTGGGACAGAAGCCTCCTTT.